This entry features one T cell receptor beta chain sequence. Its antigen is as yet unknown. V was pared by 8 bases and J by 5 bases, with 13 bases between. The CDR3 is 12 residues long. CDR1 and CDR2 (germline): ENHRY, SYGVKD. The data stem from a study of T-cell reconstitution after alpha-beta-depleted transplantation in children. Points from the study as a whole: As was reported, about two months after transplant, alpha-beta T cells came from several hundred expanded graft clones. Day-60 TCRbeta diversity that was high in some patients was derived from surviving recipient T cells and thymic progenitors. Newly generated T cells supplied most T-cell counts and diversity one year post-transplant.

Unique molecular identifiers were built into the TCRbeta library. TCRdb fed the PCR reads into MiXCR, producing one record per CDR3 protein. The sample gives about 440,000 distinct CDR3 sequences, approximately 41% of which show up once; around 29% is in the top ten. The TCR sequence derives from a girl between 2 and 10 years old with aplastic anemia, due to receive a stem cell transplant. This chain links TRBV10-3 with TRBJ2-7; D is tentatively TRBD1 or TRBD2 (5 bases each). Sequencing used PBMCs, obtained before TCRalphabeta/CD19-depleted stem cell transplant. For the CDR3, the DNA is TGTGCCATCCTAAGCCGGGACCACGAGCAGTACTTC. It codes for CAILSRDHEQYF.